The present T cell receptor beta chain was sequenced within a study of PD-1 blockade in classical Hodgkin lymphoma. Overall study context: It was nivolumab at 3 mg/kg, given intravenously every 2 weeks, that patients received.

Points on this clone: Its target is unknown.

The assay was immunoSEQ multiplex PCR, and TCRdb's table has in-frame clones only and misses some. The sample has over 80,000 clones, roughly 90% seen once. Study-level findings and limits: CD8+ TCR diversity did not rise significantly by C4D1, unlike CD4+. According to reports, newly diagnosed patients had lower baseline TCR diversity than healthy donors, and relapsed/refractory patients had lower baseline TCR diversity still.

This CDR3 is 13 amino acids long. Germline V lookup: CDR1 MNHNY, CDR2 SVGAGI (reference sequence). Unmatched junction bases numbered 3, after V lost 5 bases and J lost 3 bases. No patient escaped relapse after autologous stem cell transplantation, and brentuximab vedotin exposure varied. Best overall response was complete response, partial response or progressive disease in these relapsed/refractory classical Hodgkin lymphoma patients. This TCR was sampled from a human donor with classical Hodgkin lymphoma. This chain links TRBV6-6 with TRBJ2-5; TRBD1 matches 7 bases. Sequenced here: peripheral blood mononuclear cells (PBMCs), sampled at baseline. The CDR3, as DNA: TGTGCCAGCAGTCGCGGACAGGAAGAGACCCAGTACTTC. This gives the protein CASSRGQEETQYF.